One and the same sample provided the 26 T cell receptor beta chains below, sequenced in a study of blood T cell repertoires in COVID-19. Only in-frame clones appear in the TCRdb table, and some are missing; sequencing was by immunoSEQ multiplex PCR. The sample has some 260,000 clones; under 90% are singletons. Sequencing was performed on PBMCs or T cells enriched from blood (not recorded which). The receptor set was obtained from a man aged 25-45 years with acute COVID-19.

This chain links TRBV14 with TRBJ1-2; maybe TRBD1 (6 bases). The CDR3 extends over 13 amino acids. CDR1 SGHDN and CDR2 FVKESK come from the germline V gene. V was pared by 5 bases and J by 4 bases, with 11 bases between. The CDR3 DNA follows: TGTGCCAGCAGCATGAACAGGGCCTATGGCTACACCTTC. Protein product: CASSMNRAYGYTF. Together with reference TRBV14 and TRBJ1-2, the CDR3 gives the full variable domain: EAGVTQFPSHSVIEKGQTVTLRCDPISGHDNLYWYRRVMGKEIKFLLHFVKESKQDESGMPNNRFLAERTGGTYSTLKVQPAELEDSGVYFCASSMNRAYGYTFGSGTRLTVV.

The chain is built from TRBV6-5 and TRBJ1-5, with a weak D call TRBD1 (6 bases). Germline CDR1 MNHEY, CDR2 SVGAGI. CDR3 length: 15 residues. V gave up 6 bases and J gave up 1 base, with 13 bases separating them. The CDR3 nucleotides read TGTGCCAGCAGCGAGGACAGTTTGAGCAATCAGCCCCAGCATTTT. This translates into CASSEDSLSNQPQHF.

This clone appeared once. The chain has TRBV6-5 and TRBJ1-4; D unresolved. The CDR3 is 15 residues long. V gave up 6 bases and J gave up 8 bases, with 19 bases separating them. Germline V CDR1 and CDR2: MNHEY, SVGAGI. The DNA of the CDR3 is TGTGCCAGCAGACCAACAGACAATAGTGGAGAAAAACTGTTTTTT. It codes for CASRPTDNSGEKLFF.

The CDR3 sequence: CASSIGHDSFSNYGYTF. The CDR3 DNA is TGCGCCAGCAGCATCGGACACGACTCCTTTTCTAACTATGGCTACACCTTC. V is TRBV5-1 and J is TRBJ1-2, with D maybe TRBD1 (5 bases). Germline V gene sequence: CDR1 SGHRS, CDR2 YFSETQ. This CDR3 spans 17 amino acids. The V gene lost 4 bases and the J gene lost 0 bases, with 19 bases spanning the gap.

The V and J genes are TRBV9 and TRBJ2-1, with 8 positions matching TRBD2. Germline values: CDR1 SGDLS, CDR2 YYNGEE. With 4 bases clipped from V and 0 bases from J, the junction kept 6 bases outside the gene matches. This CDR3 contains 16 residues. CDR3 in amino acids: CASSSGGALSYNEQFF. DNA of the CDR3: TGTGCCAGCAGCTCCGGGGGGGCCCTCTCCTACAATGAGCAGTTCTTC.

CDR3 sequence: CASSFAPGLFTDTQYF. In nucleotides, the CDR3 is TGTGCCAGCAGCTTCGCCCCGGGACTCTTCACAGATACGCAGTATTTT. This rearrangement joins TRBV11-1 to TRBJ2-3; tentatively, D is TRBD2 (6 bases). CDR3 length equals 16 residues. The V end was cut by 3 bases, the J end by 2 bases, with 15 bases between. Germline loops: CDR1 SGHAT, CDR2 FQDESV (reference sequence).

Here the CDR3 DNA reads TGTGCCACCAGTGACCCTGGGACAGGCGCGGGGGAGCTGTTTTTT. Translation gives CATSDPGTGAGELFF. The J gene is TRBJ2-2, the V gene TRBV24-1, with 8 bases that match TRBD1. V trimming: 4 bases; J trimming: 8 bases; junction bases outside the gene matches: 8. This CDR3 is built from 15 residues. The germline V gene has CDR1 KGHDR and CDR2 SFDVKD.

The CDR3: CATRNVGSSYNEQFF. The CDR3 DNA reads TGTGCCACCCGAAATGTAGGGAGCTCCTACAATGAGCAGTTCTTC. J is TRBJ2-1 and V is TRBV19; TRBD2 might be the D (5 bases). This CDR3 contains 15 residues. The germline V gene encodes CDR1 LNHDA and CDR2 SQIVND (reference sequence). Between the trimmed V and J ends, which lost 10 bases and 0 bases, there was a span of 16 bases.

The chain has TRBV15 and TRBJ1-6; TRBD1 matches at 9 bases. J was trimmed by 8 bases and V by 3 bases; bases with no gene match: 2. The germline gives CDR1 LNHNV, CDR2 YYDKDF (reference sequence). This CDR3 spans 14 amino acids. The CDR3 coding sequence is TGTGCCACCAGCAGGACAGGGGGATATTCACCCCTCCACTTT. Translation: CATSRTGGYSPLHF.

The chain carries TRBV24-1 and TRBJ2-2, with D possibly being TRBD2 (5 bases). The CDR3 spans 16 residues. V was shortened by 8 bases and J by 6 bases, with 21 bases between the two germline ends. Looked up from germline, CDR1 is KGHDR and CDR2 is SFDVKD. Written as DNA, the CDR3 is TGTGCCACCACTTCCTCGGTTACGGGAAGGCCCGGGGAGCTGTTTTTT. As protein: CATTSSVTGRPGELFF.

The rearrangement links TRBV5-4 to TRBJ1-3; D not certain. The CDR3 runs to 17 residues. Per the germline V gene, CDR1 is SGHNT and CDR2 is YYREEE (reference sequence). The V end was cut by 0 bases, the J end by 2 bases, with 15 bases between. The CDR3 sequence: CASSLGLDLGAGNTIYF. CDR3 nucleotide sequence: TGTGCCAGCAGCTTGGGTTTGGACCTCGGGGCTGGAAACACCATATATTTT.

V and J are TRBV23-1 and TRBJ2-4, with no clear D. TRBV23-1 is flagged as an ORF with uncertain function. CDR3 length: 14 amino acids. Trimming shortened V by 0 bases and J by 4 bases, and 7 bases separated the two germline ends. CDR3 nucleotide sequence: TGCGCCAGCAGTCAATCGTCGAGGAAAAACATTCAGTACTTC. Translating gives CASSQSSRKNIQYF.

Regarding this clone: Sequence at one end of the junction differs from germline and may be a read error. V gene TRBV5-1 combines with J gene TRBJ2-3; TRBD1 matches at 7 bases. CDR3 length: 13 amino acids. CDR1 and CDR2 (germline): SGHRS, YFSETQ. For the CDR3, the DNA is TGTGCCAGCAGCCCAGCGACAGGGTATACGCAGTATTTT. Its protein product is CASSPATGYTQYF.

The J gene is TRBJ1-1, the V gene TRBV27, with 7 bases aligning to TRBD1. The CDR3 runs to 16 residues. J lost 4 bases, V lost 5 bases, and 13 bases had no gene match. Germline V lookup: CDR1 MNHEY, CDR2 SMNVEV (reference sequence). CDR3 sequence (DNA): TGTGCCAGCAGTGCTTACAGGGGACTTGGAGTCACTGAAGCTTTCTTT. Protein product: CASSAYRGLGVTEAFF.

The chain is built from TRBV18 and TRBJ1-2; TRBD1 matches at 8 bases. The V gene end was trimmed by 4 bases and the J gene end by 3 bases; junction bases not matched to a gene: 1. Germline assignment: CDR1 KGHSH and CDR2 LQKENI. The CDR3 length is 13 residues. The CDR3 reads CASSRGQDYGYTF. The CDR3 bases are TGTGCCAGCTCACGGGGACAGGACTATGGCTACACCTTC.

V and J are TRBV30 and TRBJ2-1, with 9 bases lining up with TRBD2. The CDR3 is 14 amino acids. With V trimmed by 1 base and J by 14 bases, 12 bases remained unmatched. Germline V gives CDR1 GTSNPN, CDR2 SVGIG (reference sequence). This CDR3 is CAWSAGTSRFGKFF. The CDR3 DNA is TGTGCCTGGAGTGCCGGGACTAGCCGGTTTGGGAAGTTCTTC.

The chain recombines TRBV3-1 (or the pseudogene TRBV3-2) with TRBJ2-1, with D possibly TRBD2 on 6 matching bases. Germline V gene lookup returns CDR1 LGHDT and CDR2 YNNKEL (reference sequence). Trimming cost V 4 bases and J 9 bases, with 13 bases left between them. The CDR3 totals 13 residues. The chain's CDR3 is CASSLGGLVEQFF. The CDR3 DNA reads TGTGCCAGCAGCCTCGGGGGTTTGGTTGAGCAGTTCTTC.

This clone was seen only a few times. This chain uses TRBV18 with TRBJ1-2; no reliable D call. Trimming stripped 8 bases from V and 8 bases from J, with 18 bases between. The CDR3 sequence is 13 residues long. CDR1 and CDR2 from the germline V gene are KGHSH and LQKENI. CDR3 sequence: CASRNRSLRGYTF. DNA for the CDR3: TGTGCCAGCCGAAACAGATCCTTGAGAGGCTACACCTTC. Full variable domain (rest looked up from reference TRBV18 and TRBJ1-2): NAGVMQNPRHLVRRRGQEARLRCSPMKGHSHVYWYRQLPEEGLKFMVYLQKENIIDESGMPKERFSAEFPKEGPSILRIQQVVRGDSAAYFCASRNRSLRGYTFGSGTRLTVV.

V gene TRBV27 combines with J gene TRBJ1-2, with D possibly matching TRBD1 (5 bases). CDR1 is MNHEY, CDR2 SMNVEV, per germline (reference sequence). This CDR3 is 13 amino acids long. V shed 5 bases and J shed 2 bases, with 9 bases lying between them. Here the CDR3 DNA reads TGTGCCAGCAGTCCCAGGGTGAACTATGGCTACACCTTC. Protein product: CASSPRVNYGYTF.

The rearrangement uses TRBV19 and TRBJ2-1; TRBD2 agrees at 11 bases. The CDR3 runs to 16 residues. V lost 3 bases and J lost 3; bases outside the gene matches: 4. Germline lookup yields CDR1 LNHDA and CDR2 SQIVND (reference sequence). The CDR3 region is CASSMDGTSGYNEQFF. The CDR3 DNA sequence: TGTGCCAGTAGTATGGACGGGACTAGCGGCTACAATGAGCAGTTCTTC.

This clone was detected only a few times. The CDR3 reads CASSSQGLPQHF. The CDR3 DNA sequence: TGTGCCAGCAGTTCACAGGGGTTACCCCAGCATTTT. This chain links TRBV27 with TRBJ1-5; 7 bases map to TRBD1. Trimming cost V 4 bases and J 10 bases; bases outside gene matches: 4. This CDR3 comprises 12 residues. Germline values: CDR1 MNHEY, CDR2 SMNVEV (reference sequence).

This chain joins TRBV7-8 and TRBJ2-3; D uncertain. Trimming shortened V by 1 base and J by 0 bases, and 5 bases separated the two germline ends. Germline CDR1 SGHVS, CDR2 FQNEAQ. The CDR3 consists of 14 residues. The CDR3 spells CASSLEQSTDTQYF. The CDR3, as DNA: TGTGCCAGCAGCTTAGAACAGAGCACAGATACGCAGTATTTT. Together with reference TRBV7-8 and TRBJ2-3, the CDR3 gives the full variable domain: GAGVSQSPRYKVAKRGQDVALRCDPISGHVSLFWYQQALGQGPEFLTYFQNEAQLDKSGLPSDRFFAERPEGSVSTLKIQRTQQEDSAVYLCASSLEQSTDTQYFGPGTRLTVL.

The chain links TRBV6-5 to TRBJ1-6; possible D gene TRBD1, 5 bases. V lost 5 bases and J lost 7, with 9 bases in between. The CDR3 has 13 amino acids. CDR1 is MNHEY and CDR2 is SVGAGI in the germline V gene. The CDR3 reads CASSNKGNSPLHF. The DNA of the CDR3 is TGTGCCAGCAGTAACAAGGGGAATTCACCCCTCCACTTT.

Concerning this clone: Its ends do not fully match the called genes, so a read error is possible. This chain uses TRBV5-6 with TRBJ1-1; TRBD1 matches 7 bases. The CDR3 extends over 13 amino acids. Germline V gives CDR1 SGHDT, CDR2 YYEEEE. As DNA, the CDR3 is TGTGCCAGCATCTTGACAGGGACCACTGAAGCTTTCTTT. Protein product: CASILTGTTEAFF.

The rearrangement uses TRBV27 and TRBJ2-4; 12 bases align to TRBD2. J was trimmed by 8 bases and V by 4 bases; bases with no gene match: 12. The CDR3 runs to 17 residues. CDR1 is MNHEY, CDR2 SMNVEV, per germline (reference sequence). CDR3 DNA: TGTGCCAGCAGTTCCAACCAACTAGCGGGAGGCTGGGACATTCAGTACTTC. Protein sequence: CASSSNQLAGGWDIQYF.

The CDR3 loop reads CASSLEAPGGTQYF. CDR3 coding DNA: TGTGCCAGCAGCTTGGAAGCACCCGGAGGGACCCAGTACTTC. The V call is TRBV5-4, the J call TRBJ2-5; possible D gene TRBD2, 5 bases. V shed 0 bases and J shed 7 bases, with 13 bases lying between them. The CDR3 extends over 14 amino acids. CDR1 and CDR2 from the germline V gene are SGHNT and YYREEE (reference sequence). Drawing the rest from reference TRBV5-4 and TRBJ2-5, the complete variable domain is ETGVTQSPTHLIKTRGQQVTLRCSSQSGHNTVSWYQQALGQGPQFIFQYYREEENGRGNFPPRFSGLQFPNYSSELNVNALELDDSALYLCASSLEAPGGTQYFGPGTRLLVL.